This T cell receptor beta chain emerged from a study of Graves' ophthalmopathy and Graves' hyperthyroidism. Across the whole study: No ophthalmopathy within 18 months of follow-up signified stable hyperthyroidism.

In its sample, this clonotype was seen many times. Amplification of TCR beta CDR3 regions used RNA transcripts. After a first-round RT-PCR with HTBI primers, a second-round multiplex PCR was run. TCRdb re-analysed the multiplex PCR reads in MiXCR, keeping a single row per CDR3 protein. Seen here are approximately 1.2 million distinct CDR3 sequences, about two fifths observed once, and the top ten hold around 10%. Hyperthyroidism was new, under 2 months, in patients aged 18 to 65. Diagnostic conclusions were grounded in clinical symptoms, serum thyroxine, TRAb, thyroid ultrasound and orbital computed tomography. The sample taken for sequencing was peripheral blood or thyroid tissue (not recorded which). The sequence was collected from an adult man with Graves' hyperthyroidism.

The CDR3 sequence: CATSSVLGTGNYGYTF. For the CDR3, the DNA is TGTGCCACCAGCAGTGTACTTGGGACAGGGAACTATGGCTACACCTTC. The genes are TRBV15 and TRBJ1-2, with 9 positions matching TRBD1. The germline V gene has CDR1 LNHNV and CDR2 YYDKDF (reference sequence). This CDR3 is built from 16 residues. Trimming took 3 bases from V and 2 from J; bases not matched to a gene: 7.